This T cell receptor beta chain is from a study of glioma-infiltrating T cells after dendritic cell vaccination. Study findings and constraints: TCR clonality showed no direct relationship with survival.

On this clone: Its antigen remains unknown.

Only in-frame clones appear in the TCRdb table, and some are missing; sequencing was by immunoSEQ multiplex PCR. Found here are about 87,000 clones, 70% to 90% of them singletons; the top ten hold approximately 3%. Patients had residual fresh-frozen tumor tissue and more than two years of survival data. The CDR3 extends over 15 amino acids. The germline V and J ends were trimmed by 6 bases and 5 bases, with 18 bases remaining between them. Looked up from germline, CDR1 is SNHLY and CDR2 is FYNNEI. This sequence joins TRBV2 and TRBJ2-3, with D tentatively TRBD2 (5 bases). The material was blood, obtained before dendritic cell vaccination. The TCR comes from a human donor with glioblastoma. In DNA, the CDR3 is TGTGCCAGCAGCGATCGAGGGTCGGGGATAGATACGCAGTATTTT. It is translated as CASSDRGSGIDTQYF.